Shown below are 23 T cell receptor beta chains from a single sample sequenced in a study of technical replicates of blood from several donors. Assay: immunoSEQ multiplex PCR; the TCRdb copy retains only in-frame clones and omits some. This sample has fewer than 90,000 clones, with 85% to 95% found just once. Sequenced input: T cells isolated from PBMCs. Receptor source: a human donor in good health.

In this sample, this clone turned up once. The chain joins TRBV29-1 to TRBJ2-1, with TRBD2 identical over 10 bases. CDR3 size: 13 residues. The germline V gene has CDR1 SQVTM and CDR2 ANQGSEA. Germline trimming cut 4 bases from V and 5 bases from J; bases unmatched to any gene: 2. The CDR3 DNA sequence: TGCAGCGTTGGGCTAGCGGGGGACAATGAGCAGTTCTTC. This translates into CSVGLAGDNEQFF.

The CDR3 protein is CASRHTRMTSGGQETQYF. CDR3 coding DNA: TGTGCCAGCAGGCATACCAGAATGACTAGCGGGGGGCAAGAGACCCAGTACTTC. The gene calls are TRBV11-2 and TRBJ2-5, with 13 bases fitting TRBD2. V shed 6 bases, J shed 2 bases, and the junction held 12 bases outside the gene matches. Per germline, CDR1 SGHAT and CDR2 FQNNGV. The CDR3 runs 18 residues.

The J gene is TRBJ1-1, the V gene TRBV5-4, with 8 bases fitting TRBD1. With V trimmed by 4 bases and J by 3 bases, 5 bases remained unmatched. CDR1 is SGHNT and CDR2 is YYREEE in the germline V gene (reference sequence). The CDR3 runs to 14 residues. As DNA, the CDR3 is TGTGCCAGCAGCGTCGGACAGGGCTACACTGAAGCTTTCTTT. Protein: CASSVGQGYTEAFF. Together with reference TRBV5-4 and TRBJ1-1, the CDR3 gives the full variable domain: ETGVTQSPTHLIKTRGQQVTLRCSSQSGHNTVSWYQQALGQGPQFIFQYYREEENGRGNFPPRFSGLQFPNYSSELNVNALELDDSALYLCASSVGQGYTEAFFGQGTRLTVV.

The chain carries TRBV9 and TRBJ2-1, with 14 nucleotides matching TRBD2. Trimming at V came to 4 bases and at J to 6 bases, leaving 6 bases not matched to a gene. The CDR3 consists of 16 residues. CDR1 is SGDLS and CDR2 is YYNGEE in the germline V gene. CDR3 protein: CASSKGTSGGGNEQFF. The CDR3 coding sequence is TGTGCCAGCAGCAAAGGGACTAGCGGGGGTGGCAATGAGCAGTTCTTC.

The chain links TRBV5-1 to TRBJ2-2; D uncertain. This CDR3 contains 15 residues. CDR1 and CDR2 from the germline V gene are SGHRS and YFSETQ. Trimming took off 0 bases at V and 0 bases at J, with 6 bases between the two ends. The CDR3 region has the DNA TGCGCCAGCAGCTTGGCATCGGCGAACACCGGGGAGCTGTTTTTT. Amino acids: CASSLASANTGELFF.

This sequence joins TRBV28 and TRBJ1-4; a possible D gene is TRBD1 (6 bases). Germline V gene lookup returns CDR1 MDHEN and CDR2 SYDVKM. The CDR3 runs to 13 residues. V was pared by 8 bases and J by 8 bases, with 15 bases between. The CDR3 spells CASGEGVNEKLFF. The CDR3 nucleotides are TGTGCCAGCGGGGAGGGGGTAAACGAAAAACTGTTTTTT.

The chain recombines TRBV5-5 with TRBJ2-5; D perhaps matches TRBD2 (6 bases). The CDR3 contains 15 residues. The V gene lost 1 base and the J gene lost 5 bases, with 15 bases spanning the gap. The germline V gene has CDR1 SGHKS and CDR2 YYEKEE (reference sequence). The CDR3 sequence: CASSLPGTWGETQYF. The CDR3, as DNA: TGTGCCAGCAGCTTGCCGGGGACTTGGGGGGAGACCCAGTACTTC.

This clone has a single count. V and J are TRBV5-1 and TRBJ2-7; 14 nucleotides agree with TRBD2. J gave up 5 bases and V 4 bases, and 17 bases lay outside the gene matches. The CDR3 loop spans 19 amino acids. CDR1 SGHRS and CDR2 YFSETQ come from the germline V gene. The CDR3 DNA sequence: TGCGCCAGCAGCACCGGGACTAGCGGGAGAGGACCCACGGGCAACGAGCAGTACTTC. It specifies CASSTGTSGRGPTGNEQYF.

CDR3 protein: CASSDHEGVGELFF. DNA of the CDR3: TGTGCCAGCAGTGATCATGAGGGCGTCGGGGAGCTGTTTTTT. The V and J genes are TRBV6-4 and TRBJ2-2, with D perhaps matching TRBD2 (5 bases). The CDR3 length is 14 residues. The V and J ends lost 3 bases and 7 bases respectively, with 12 bases between them. Germline lookup yields CDR1 MRHNA and CDR2 SNTAGT.

CDR3 nucleotides: TGCGCCAGCAGCGAGGGCGGGGGGCAGTACTTC. It yields the protein CASSEGGGQYF. The rearrangement links TRBV5-1 to TRBJ2-7, with 7 bases aligning to TRBD2. Germline trimming cut 4 bases from V and 9 bases from J; bases unmatched to any gene: 4. Germline assignment: CDR1 SGHRS and CDR2 YFSETQ. The CDR3 contains 11 residues.

The chain links TRBV4-2 to TRBJ2-7; 7 positions agree with TRBD1. In germline, CDR1 is LGHNA, CDR2 YNFKEQ. The trim removed 0 bases at V and 5 bases at J, leaving 4 bases unmatched. This CDR3 is built from 14 residues. CDR3 loop: CASSQDTGTDEQYF. The CDR3 DNA follows: TGTGCCAGCAGCCAAGACACAGGGACAGACGAGCAGTACTTC.

The CDR3 DNA reads as TGTGCCAGCAGGGGACAGGAAAGCTACGAGCAGTACTTC. It encodes CASRGQESYEQYF. The V gene is TRBV6-5, the J gene TRBJ2-7, with 8 nucleotides matching TRBD1. Germline CDR1 reads MNHEY; CDR2 reads SVGAGI. V trimming: 6 bases; J trimming: 3 bases; junction bases outside the gene matches: 4. CDR3 length equals 13 residues.

This chain uses TRBV29-1 with TRBJ2-2, with 11 bases that match TRBD1. Unmatched junction bases numbered 4, after V lost 7 bases and J lost 3 bases. The CDR3 length is 14 residues. Germline CDR1 and CDR2: SQVTM and ANQGSEA. The CDR3 DNA sequence: TGCAGCGCGCGGGACAGGGGGGACACCGGGGAGCTGTTTTTT. Amino acids: CSARDRGDTGELFF.

The rearrangement joins TRBV11-1 to TRBJ2-4, with D possibly TRBD2 on 6 matching bases. Trimming removed 5 bases from V and 7 bases from J, with 21 bases in between. The CDR3 contains 16 residues. The V gene's germline CDR1 is SGHAT and CDR2 FQDESV (reference sequence). CDR3 bases: TGTGCCAGCAGCCCACCCGGAGCGGGCGCCAGGAACATTCAGTACTTC. It specifies CASSPPGAGARNIQYF.

This clone occurred a few times. The chain is built from TRBV5-1 and TRBJ1-1; 9 positions match TRBD1. V gave up 4 bases and J gave up 7 bases; unmatched junction bases: 14. The V gene's germline CDR1 is SGHRS and CDR2 YFSETQ. The CDR3 is 16 amino acids. CDR3 nucleotides: TGCGCCAGCAGCCTTAACCACCGGGACAGGGCAGTTGAAGCTTTCTTT. Translated: CASSLNHRDRAVEAFF.

The chain links TRBV6-1 to TRBJ2-7; weak D call: TRBD1 (6 bases). The CDR3 extends over 14 amino acids. The V gene's germline CDR1 is MNHNS and CDR2 SASEGT. The V end was cut by 2 bases, the J end by 0 bases, with 8 bases between. CDR3 nucleotides: TGTGCCAGCAGTGAACAGGGGAGCTCCTACGAGCAGTACTTC. Protein sequence: CASSEQGSSYEQYF.

V usage is TRBV5-4 and J usage is TRBJ2-5, with TRBD2 identical over 9 bases. This CDR3 has 14 amino acids. V was pared by 5 bases and J by 4 bases, with 6 bases of the junction left unmatched. CDR1 is SGHNT and CDR2 is YYREEE in the germline V gene (reference sequence). CDR3 nucleotides: TGTGCCAGCAGTTATCCGGGACTAGCAGAGACCCAGTACTTC. As protein: CASSYPGLAETQYF.

This clone was observed once. The chain has TRBV7-7 and TRBJ2-2; 8 bases match TRBD2. V gave up 6 bases and J gave up 1 base; unmatched junction bases: 7. CDR1 and CDR2 (germline): SSHAT, FNYEAQ (reference sequence). The CDR3 is 16 residues long. Written as DNA, the CDR3 is TGTGCCAGCAGTCCTCGTAGCGGGGTGAACACCGGGGAGCTGTTTTTT. It encodes CASSPRSGVNTGELFF.

The chain combines TRBV4-1 with TRBJ2-7; 8 bases align to TRBD1. The junction had 4 bases not matched to a gene; V was cut back by 2 bases and J by 4 bases. The CDR3 sequence is 14 residues long. The germline V gene encodes CDR1 MGHRA and CDR2 YSYEKL. This CDR3 reads CASSQQDRAYEQYF. The CDR3 nucleotides are TGCGCCAGCAGCCAACAGGACAGGGCTTACGAGCAGTACTTC.

The chain recombines TRBV27 with TRBJ2-3; 9 bases are a match to TRBD2. Germline V gene sequence: CDR1 MNHEY, CDR2 SMNVEV (reference sequence). There are 15 residues in the CDR3. The ends lost 5 bases at V and 1 base at J; junction bases unmatched: 4. CDR3 residues: CASSGRLAGTDTQYF. The DNA of the CDR3 is TGTGCCAGCAGTGGGCGACTAGCGGGCACAGATACGCAGTATTTT.

The V gene is TRBV19, the J gene TRBJ2-6; 11 nucleotides align to TRBD1. This CDR3 has 17 amino acids. Unmatched junction bases numbered 6, after V lost 4 bases and J lost 4 bases. Germline loops: CDR1 LNHDA, CDR2 SQIVND (reference sequence). CDR3 protein: CASSTGQGAIGANVLTF. CDR3 DNA sequence: TGTGCCAGTAGTACCGGACAGGGGGCTATCGGGGCCAACGTCCTGACTTTC.

This rearrangement joins TRBV19 to TRBJ2-4, with D uncertain. Germline CDR1 LNHDA, CDR2 SQIVND (reference sequence). V lost 3 bases and J 3 bases, leaving 15 bases between the germline ends. There are 16 residues in the CDR3. The CDR3 nucleotides are TGTGCCAGTAGTATTGAGGCTCCCCTAGGCAAAAACATTCAGTACTTC. Amino acid sequence: CASSIEAPLGKNIQYF.

The rearrangement joins TRBV6-5 to TRBJ2-1; 11 positions match TRBD2. V lost 0 bases, J lost 15 bases, and 13 bases stayed unmatched. This CDR3 contains 16 residues. Per the germline V gene, CDR1 is MNHEY and CDR2 is SVGAGI. The CDR3 nucleotides are TGTGCCAGCAGTTACTCGATTAGCGGGGGGGCTTCGGTATTGTTCTTC. Its translation is CASSYSISGGASVLFF.